What follows are 28 T cell receptor beta chains derived from one specimen sequenced in a study of cytomegalovirus exposure and HLA in healthy donors. The PCR had 60 Vbeta and 13 Jbeta primers. Generated by immunoSEQ multiplex PCR, the TCRdb table keeps only in-frame clones and is missing some. The sample has about 160,000 clones; approximately 70% are singletons. Sample: PBMCs. The receptors were sampled from a man in his forties in good health and CMV-seropositive.

The chain links TRBV29-1 to TRBJ1-3; D gene ambiguous. Germline V gene data show CDR1 as SQVTM and CDR2 as ANQGSEA. This CDR3 is built from 16 residues. Trimming removed 0 bases from V and 0 bases from J, with 12 bases in between. This chain's CDR3 is CSVEEFDSYSGNTIYF. In DNA form, the CDR3 reads TGCAGCGTTGAAGAGTTCGACTCCTACTCTGGAAACACCATATATTTT.

V is TRBV11-2 and J is TRBJ1-3, with D uncertain. The CDR3 is made up of 16 amino acids. The V end was cut by 0 bases, the J end by 1 base, with 10 bases between. Germline-derived CDR1 and CDR2 are SGHAT and FQNNGV. The CDR3 DNA is TGTGCCAGCAGCTTAGATCGAACTACATCTGGAAACACCATATATTTT. Amino acids: CASSLDRTTSGNTIYF.

This clone was observed a single time. V usage is TRBV5-1 and J usage is TRBJ2-7; D perhaps matches TRBD2 (6 bases). This CDR3 region has 13 residues. Deletions cut 4 bases from V and 3 bases from J, with 11 bases between. The germline V gene has CDR1 SGHRS and CDR2 YFSETQ. The CDR3 region has the DNA TGCGCCAGCAGCCCGACTAGTAACTACGAGCAGTACTTC. Amino acid sequence: CASSPTSNYEQYF.

J is TRBJ2-6 and V is TRBV2; the D gene is possibly TRBD1 (6 bases). This CDR3 comprises 14 residues. Germline CDR1 is SNHLY and CDR2 is FYNNEI. V gave up 8 bases and J gave up 6 bases, with 14 bases separating them. CDR3 nucleotides: TGTGCCAGCGCAACACCGGGACAGGCCAACGTCCTGACTTTC. It translates to CASATPGQANVLTF.

The V and J genes are TRBV30 and TRBJ1-6; D gene ambiguous. Germline V lookup: CDR1 GTSNPN, CDR2 SVGIG (reference sequence). The V and J ends lost 4 bases and 7 bases respectively, with 11 bases between them. The CDR3 loop spans 13 amino acids. CDR3 protein: CAWIGHGNSPLHF. The CDR3 nucleotides read TGTGCCTGGATTGGCCACGGGAATTCACCCCTCCACTTT.

The V call is TRBV27, the J call TRBJ1-6, with D tentatively TRBD1 (6 bases). V dropped 10 bases and J dropped 8 bases, with 24 bases sitting between them. Germline CDR1 is MNHEY and CDR2 is SMNVEV (reference sequence). The CDR3 loop spans 16 amino acids. CDR3 coding DNA: TGTGCCACTACGGAGACCACCGGGACAAGATATTCACCCCTCCACTTT. It is translated as CATTETTGTRYSPLHF.

The chain links TRBV9 to TRBJ1-4; weak D call: TRBD1 (6 bases). Trimming took off 3 bases at V and 3 bases at J, with 12 bases between the two ends. Germline V gene lookup returns CDR1 SGDLS and CDR2 YYNGEE. The CDR3 extends over 15 amino acids. CDR3 sequence reads: CASSAQQGSNEKLFF. The CDR3 nucleotides are TGTGCCAGCAGCGCCCAACAGGGCTCTAATGAAAAACTGTTTTTT.

The chain uses TRBV14 and TRBJ1-2, with a tentative D call TRBD1 (5 bases). With 5 bases removed from V and 4 bases from J, the gap between germline ends came to 11 bases. The germline V gene has CDR1 SGHDN and CDR2 FVKESK. This CDR3 is built from 13 residues. In DNA, the CDR3 is TGTGCCAGCAGCAGGGAGGGGTTCTATGGCTACACCTTC. Encoded protein: CASSREGFYGYTF.

This clone occurred a few times. The chain uses TRBV29-1 and TRBJ2-2; 9 bases line up with TRBD1. There are 16 residues in the CDR3. Germline-derived CDR1 and CDR2 are SQVTM and ANQGSEA. The J segment lost 6 bases and the V segment lost 6 bases, leaving 14 bases of the junction unmatched. The CDR3 here is CSVVPGQGPKAGELFF. In DNA form, the CDR3 reads TGCAGCGTCGTCCCGGGACAGGGACCAAAGGCCGGGGAGCTGTTTTTT.

V usage is TRBV19 and J usage is TRBJ2-7; TRBD2 agrees at 10 bases. The trim removed 2 bases at V and 4 bases at J, leaving 5 bases unmatched. The CDR3 runs 15 residues. Germline assignment: CDR1 LNHDA and CDR2 SQIVND (reference sequence). In DNA form, the CDR3 reads TGTGCCAGTAGTATACAGGGACTAGCGACGTACGAGCAGTACTTC. The encoded protein is CASSIQGLATYEQYF.

The CDR3 reads CASSEVRGSSEQFF. The CDR3 coding sequence is TGTGCCAGCAGTGAAGTACGAGGGAGCAGTGAGCAGTTCTTC. The chain has TRBV2 and TRBJ2-1; D perhaps matches TRBD2 (5 bases). The CDR3 totals 14 residues. Germline CDR1 and CDR2: SNHLY and FYNNEI. V gave up 1 base and J gave up 9 bases, with 13 bases separating them.

The chain joins TRBV4-2 to TRBJ1-5, with TRBD1 matching 8 bases. Germline CDR1 LGHNA, CDR2 YNFKEQ. The V and J ends lost 3 bases and 5 bases, in that order; junction bases with no gene match: 6. The CDR3 totals 15 residues. CDR3 sequence (DNA): TGTGCCAGCAGCCACCCCGACAGGGGAGATCAGCCCCAGCATTTT. Its protein product is CASSHPDRGDQPQHF.

The rearrangement links TRBV9 to TRBJ1-4; no firm D call. CDR3 length: 16 amino acids. Germline-derived CDR1 and CDR2 are SGDLS and YYNGEE. V was shortened by 0 bases and J by 2 bases, with 11 bases between the two germline ends. The CDR3: CASSVGAAVTNEKLFF. DNA of the CDR3: TGTGCCAGCAGCGTAGGAGCGGCAGTCACTAATGAAAAACTGTTTTTT.

This clone was detected only a few times. The rearrangement uses TRBV27 and TRBJ2-7; 7 bases align to TRBD1. V dropped 6 bases and J dropped 7; count of bases not matched to a gene: 12. CDR3 length: 14 amino acids. CDR1 and CDR2 (germline): MNHEY, SMNVEV (reference sequence). CDR3 DNA: TGTGCCAGCAGCCCCTATCGACAGGGCTGGGAGCAGTACTTC. This gives the protein CASSPYRQGWEQYF.

The chain links TRBV6-5 to TRBJ1-1; maybe TRBD1 (5 bases). The CDR3 is 14 residues long. Per the germline V gene, CDR1 is MNHEY and CDR2 is SVGAGI. The V and J ends lost 8 bases and 5 bases respectively, with 18 bases between them. The CDR3 nucleotides read TGTGCCAGCGGTGGGCAGGGAAGATGGACTGAAGCTTTCTTT. This encodes CASGGQGRWTEAFF.

The rearrangement uses TRBV4-1 and TRBJ1-5; 8 bases line up with TRBD1. CDR1 is MGHRA and CDR2 is YSYEKL in the germline V gene. V shed 7 bases and J 5 bases; nucleotides not matched to a gene: 13. The length of the CDR3 is 16 residues. CDR3 DNA sequence: TGCGCCAGCACCATACCGACTGGACAGGGAGATCAGCCCCAGCATTTT. This encodes CASTIPTGQGDQPQHF.

The J gene is TRBJ2-5, the V gene TRBV15; D gene ambiguous. This CDR3 is built from 12 residues. CDR1 is LNHNV and CDR2 is YYDKDF in the germline V gene (reference sequence). Trimming removed 0 bases at V and 4 bases at J, with 3 bases between. The CDR3 nucleotides read TGTGCCACCAGCAGAGATATAGAGACCCAGTACTTC. Protein: CATSRDIETQYF.

In its sample, this clone was seen a few times. The chain joins TRBV5-6 to TRBJ2-2; D is unclear. This CDR3 has 12 residues. The V end lost 2 bases, the J end lost 6 bases, and 5 bases lay between the germline ends. CDR1 is SGHDT, CDR2 YYEEEE, per germline. CDR3 in DNA: TGTGCCAGCAGCTTCGAGGCCGGGGAGCTGTTTTTT. Its protein product is CASSFEAGELFF.

This chain uses TRBV9 with TRBJ2-5; TRBD2 aligns across 11 bases. The CDR3 consists of 17 residues. Per the germline V gene, CDR1 is SGDLS and CDR2 is YYNGEE. V lost 4 bases, J lost 11 bases, and 19 bases stayed unmatched. CDR3 in DNA: TGTGCCAGCAGCCCCAGGGGAGTAGCGGGGGGGCGAAGGGAGCAGTACTTC. It is translated as CASSPRGVAGGRREQYF.

V gene TRBV5-4 combines with J gene TRBJ2-6, with 9 nucleotides matching TRBD1. In germline, CDR1 is SGHNT, CDR2 YYREEE (reference sequence). The CDR3 contains 17 residues. V lost 3 bases and J lost 4; bases outside the gene matches: 8. CDR3 loop: CASSYWDRARGANVLTF. In DNA, the CDR3 is TGTGCCAGCAGCTATTGGGACAGGGCTAGGGGGGCCAACGTCCTGACTTTC. Filled out from reference TRBV5-4 and TRBJ2-6, the complete variable domain reads ETGVTQSPTHLIKTRGQQVTLRCSSQSGHNTVSWYQQALGQGPQFIFQYYREEENGRGNFPPRFSGLQFPNYSSELNVNALELDDSALYLCASSYWDRARGANVLTFGAGSRLTVL.

This clone was seen just once. The CDR3 protein is CASSLQGLGNSPLHF. The CDR3 nucleotides read TGTGCCAGCAGCTTACAGGGTCTGGGTAATTCACCCCTCCACTTT. The genes are TRBV7-2 and TRBJ1-6; weak D call: TRBD1 (5 bases). The germline V gene has CDR1 SGHTA and CDR2 FQGNSA. Trimming pared 2 bases from V and 6 bases from J, leaving 11 bases between. This CDR3 contains 15 residues. Drawing the rest from reference TRBV7-2 and TRBJ1-6, the complete variable domain is GAGVSQSPSNKVTEKGKDVELRCDPISGHTALYWYRQSLGQGLEFLIYFQGNSAPDKSGLPSDRFSAERTGGSVSTLTIQRTQQEDSAVYLCASSLQGLGNSPLHFGNGTRLTVT.

The chain joins TRBV5-1 to TRBJ1-1; a weak D match, TRBD1 (5 bases). With 3 bases removed from V and 3 bases from J, the gap between germline ends came to 9 bases. The CDR3 is 13 residues long. The germline V gene has CDR1 SGHRS and CDR2 YFSETQ. The CDR3 is CASSSQDDTEAFF. For the CDR3, the DNA is TGCGCCAGCAGCTCACAGGATGACACTGAAGCTTTCTTT. Variable domain in full (rest from reference TRBV5-1 and TRBJ1-1): KAGVTQTPRYLIKTRGQQVTLSCSPISGHRSVSWYQQTPGQGLQFLFEYFSETQRNKGNFPGRFSGRQFSNSRSEMNVSTLELGDSALYLCASSSQDDTEAFFGQGTRLTVV.

The J gene is TRBJ1-3, the V gene TRBV5-1; 9 bases map to TRBD1. The CDR3 is made up of 16 amino acids. The germline V gene encodes CDR1 SGHRS and CDR2 YFSETQ. V dropped 4 bases and J dropped 4; count of bases not matched to a gene: 9. This CDR3 is CASSQSGQGTGNTIYF. CDR3 DNA sequence: TGCGCCAGCAGCCAGTCGGGACAGGGAACAGGAAACACCATATATTTT.

Only a few counts were recorded for this clone. This chain connects TRBV10-3 to TRBJ2-3, with 7 positions matching TRBD2. V shed 0 bases, J shed 4 bases, and the junction held 10 bases outside the gene matches. The CDR3 runs 17 residues. Germline V gives CDR1 ENHRY, CDR2 SYGVKD. CDR3 protein: CAISESSGLAGPDTQYF. The DNA of the CDR3 is TGTGCCATCAGTGAGTCGTCCGGATTAGCGGGCCCAGATACGCAGTATTTT.

The rearrangement links TRBV7-8 to TRBJ2-2; D call uncertain. This CDR3 comprises 15 residues. V dropped 0 bases and J dropped 5 bases, with 10 bases sitting between them. Germline CDR1 and CDR2: SGHVS and FQNEAQ. DNA for the CDR3: TGTGCCAGCAGCTTAGCCGGGTCTTTAACCGGGGAGCTGTTTTTT. This encodes CASSLAGSLTGELFF.

This chain connects TRBV6-1 to TRBJ2-5, with 8 bases aligning to TRBD1. Germline CDR1 and CDR2: MNHNS and SASEGT. V lost 2 bases and J lost 5; bases outside the gene matches: 10. The CDR3 is made up of 16 amino acids. Here the CDR3 DNA reads TGTGCCAGCAGTGAAATAGGGGACAGGACCCAGGAGACCCAGTACTTC. Its protein product is CASSEIGDRTQETQYF.

The V call is TRBV7-9, the J call TRBJ1-1; TRBD1 matches at 10 bases. CDR1 and CDR2 (germline): SEHNR, FQNEAQ (reference sequence). The V gene end was trimmed by 3 bases and the J gene end by 3 bases; junction bases not matched to a gene: 1. The CDR3 has 14 amino acids. CDR3 in amino acids: CASSFGQGDTEAFF. The CDR3 DNA is TGTGCCAGCAGCTTCGGACAGGGGGACACTGAAGCTTTCTTT.

In its sample, this clone was seen a few times. The chain links TRBV2 to TRBJ1-1, with D unresolved. Between the trimmed V and J ends, which lost 0 bases and 2 bases, there was a span of 7 bases. The germline CDR1 and CDR2 sequences are SNHLY and FYNNEI. This CDR3 is 14 amino acids long. The CDR3 nucleotides are TGTGCCAGCAGTGAAGCGCGGCTAAACACTGAAGCTTTCTTT. Translation gives CASSEARLNTEAFF.